Listed below are T cell receptor beta chains from one sample, sequenced in a study of T cell changes during pregnancy in multiple sclerosis. Profiled with immunoSEQ multiplex PCR; TCRdb holds only in-frame clones, not every one. The table includes tens of thousands of clones, 70% to 90% detected once. The sample consisted of CD8+ T cells from peripheral blood mononuclear cells, taken before pregnancy. Receptor source: a female donor with multiple sclerosis, enrolled in a pregnancy study. The CDR3 runs from the conserved cysteine through the conserved F or W. The D gene is left open where the match is weak. Not every row has a clone size; where given, it reads once, few, many or a size class.

J	D	length	V	size	DNA	CDR3
TRBJ2-5	NA	15	TRBV7-8	NA	TGTGCCAGCAGCTTAACCCCGCGGTACCAAGAGACCCAGTACTTC	CASSLTPRYQETQYF
TRBJ2-1	NA	17	TRBV18	NA	TGTGCCAGCTCACCAAATTATGGTAGAAAACCCTACAATGAGCAGTTCTTC	CASSPNYGRKPYNEQFF
TRBJ1-5	NA	14	TRBV6-4	NA	TGTGCCAGCAGTGAGGCCCGGGCGGGTCAGCCCCAGCATTTT	CASSEARAGQPQHF
TRBJ2-3	TRBD2	15	TRBV15	few	TGTGCCACCAGCAGAGTAGCGGGGGGGCCAGATACGCAGTATTTT	CATSRVAGGPDTQYF
TRBJ1-4	NA	17	TRBV28	NA	TGTGCCAGCAGTTTCTGGCCGAGGGAGCCAACTAATGAAAAACTGTTTTTT	CASSFWPREPTNEKLFF
TRBJ1-3	NA	14	TRBV7-9	NA	TGTGCCAGCAGTACAAGAGGGGGTCGAAACACCATATATTTT	CASSTRGGRNTIYF
TRBJ2-5	NA	13	TRBV10-3	NA	TGTGCCATCAGTGACACTAGCCAAGAGACCCAGTACTTC	CAISDTSQETQYF
TRBJ2-7	NA	11	TRBV29-1	NA	TGCAGCGGGAACTACAGGGCCGAGCAGTACTTC	CSGNYRAEQYF
TRBJ1-1	NA	14	TRBV27	NA	TGTGCCAGCAGTTTAGAGGGCGCGAACACTGAAGCTTTCTTT	CASSLEGANTEAFF
TRBJ2-1	NA	15	TRBV7-9	NA	TGTGCCAGCAGCCTTAGGTGGGGGCCCGACAATGAGCAGTTCTTC	CASSLRWGPDNEQFF
TRBJ2-1	NA	14	TRBV15	NA	TGTGCCACCAGCAGAGTGGCAGGGCCGGATGAGCAGTTCTTC	CATSRVAGPDEQFF
TRBJ1-2	TRBD1	17	TRBV29-1	NA	TGCAGCGTTAAAGACGCCGGGACAGGAGACGGAAGCTATGGCTACACCTTC	CSVKDAGTGDGSYGYTF
TRBJ1-1	NA	12	TRBV29-1	NA	TGCAGCGCCAGTCCCCAGAACACTGAAGCTTTCTTT	CSASPQNTEAFF
TRBJ1-2	NA	16	TRBV21-1	NA	TGTGCCAGCAGCACGACCCTGGACAGGACTCTCTATGGCTACACCTTC	CASSTTLDRTLYGYTF
TRBJ1-2	NA	14	TRBV7-3	NA	TGTGCCAGCAGCTTAATGGCGGGGAAGCATGGCTACACCTTC	CASSLMAGKHGYTF
TRBJ2-1	NA	15	TRBV11-2	NA	TGTGCCAGCAGCCTCCGGGACTCCCGCTCCAATGAGCAGTTCTTC	CASSLRDSRSNEQFF
TRBJ1-3	TRBD1	14	TRBV6-5	once	TGTGCCAGCACGGATGCGACAGGGGGAAACACCATATATTTT	CASTDATGGNTIYF
TRBJ1-2	NA	14	TRBV7-9	NA	TGTGCCAGCAGCTTCCCGACAGAGCCCTATGGCTACACCTTC	CASSFPTEPYGYTF
TRBJ1-5	NA	14	TRBV5-1	NA	TGCGCCAGCAGCATCGGGGATAGCAATCAGCCCCAGCATTTT	CASSIGDSNQPQHF
TRBJ1-1	NA	14	TRBV19	few	TGTGCCAGTAGTTGGGAGGGCCCTAAGACTGAAGCTTTCTTT	CASSWEGPKTEAFF
TRBJ1-2	NA	13	TRBV5-1	NA	TGCGCCAGCAGCTTGGCCCCTTTTGTTGGCTACACCTTC	CASSLAPFVGYTF
TRBJ2-5	TRBD2	17	TRBV2	NA	TGTGCCAGCAGTGAAAGTTACAGCGGGGGGGCCCAAGAGACCCAGTACTTC	CASSESYSGGAQETQYF
TRBJ2-7	NA	16	TRBV6-5	NA	TGTGCCAGCAGTTACCGCCGGACGGACTACTCCTACGAGCAGTACTTC	CASSYRRTDYSYEQYF
TRBJ2-5	TRBD1	15	TRBV5-8	NA	TGTGCCAGCAGCCCCGGAGCAGGGGGCAGGGAGACCCAGTACTTC	CASSPGAGGRETQYF
TRBJ1-3	NA	15	TRBV6-5	NA	TGTGCCAGCAGCCCGACAGGCCACTCTGGAAACACCATATATTTT	CASSPTGHSGNTIYF
TRBJ2-1	TRBD2	15	TRBV4-3	few	TGCGCCAGCAGCCCCGGGACTAGTGGGGGCAATGAGCAGTTCTTC	CASSPGTSGGNEQFF
TRBJ1-1	TRBD1	13	TRBV30	NA	TGTGCCTGGAGTTGGACAGGGGAAGCTGAAGCTTTCTTT	CAWSWTGEAEAFF
TRBJ2-6	NA	15	TRBV5-6	NA	TGTGCCAGCAGCATAGAGGGGGCTGGGGCCAACGTCCTGACTTTC	CASSIEGAGANVLTF
TRBJ2-1	NA	14	TRBV6-5	NA	TGTGCCAGCAGCCCCCAGGGCTCCTACAATGAGCAGTTCTTC	CASSPQGSYNEQFF
TRBJ2-2	NA	13	TRBV6-4	NA	TGTGCCAGCAGACAGGGGAACACCGGGGAGCTGTTTTTT	CASRQGNTGELFF
TRBJ1-1	NA	13	TRBV5-1	NA	TGCGCCAGCAGCCCAGGGTCTTCTTCTGGAGCTTTCTTT	CASSPGSSSGAFF
TRBJ2-7	NA	14	TRBV9	NA	TGTGCCAGCAGCGTAGGGCCTCCCCCCTACGAGCAGTACTTC	CASSVGPPPYEQYF
TRBJ2-7	TRBD1	16	TRBV28	NA	TGTGCCAGCAGGCGGGACAGGGACCGTCTAAGGTACGAGCAGTACTTC	CASRRDRDRLRYEQYF
TRBJ2-5	NA	16	TRBV30	once	TGTGCCTGGAAGTCGGCACGGGAATTTGTTCCAGAGACCCAGTACTTC	CAWKSAREFVPETQYF
TRBJ1-2	NA	15	TRBV5-1	NA	TGCGCCAGCAGCCCGGATGGGGACTTCTTAGATGGCTACACCTTC	CASSPDGDFLDGYTF